These 2 T cell receptor beta chains were all obtained from the same sample, sequenced in a study of blood T cell repertoires in COVID-19 (dated by TCRdb to 2020 to 2022). Libraries were made using the immunoSEQ multiplex PCR assay. TCRdb stores this immuneACCESS table with in-frame sequences only. Part of the clones is absent; in the studies checked, under half of the shortfall reflects unresolved V genes, and no reason is known for the rest. The sample table contains about 200,000 clones; only one count was recorded for almost 90% of them. The ten largest clones represent around 1.5% of the sample. The sample consisted of peripheral blood. These receptors came from a man between 18 and 29 years old with active or convalescent COVID-19.

This sequence joins TRBV27 and TRBJ2-7, with 9 bases fitting TRBD1. Germline V gene data show CDR1 as MNHEY and CDR2 as SMNVEV (reference sequence). The CDR3 contains 15 residues. J gave up 2 bases and V 5 bases, and 7 bases lay outside the gene matches. The CDR3 reads CASSPGTGITYEQYF. The CDR3 DNA reads as TGTGCCAGCAGTCCCGGGACAGGGATAACCTACGAGCAGTACTTC.

V and J are TRBV4-2 and TRBJ2-3, with 8 bases that match TRBD2. V dropped 4 bases and J dropped 4; count of bases not matched to a gene: 13. The germline CDR1 and CDR2 sequences are LGHNA and YNFKEQ. There are 17 residues in the CDR3. CDR3 in DNA: TGTGCCAGCAGCCGAACCTTAGCGGGAAATGGGGCAGATACGCAGTATTTT. Protein sequence: CASSRTLAGNGADTQYF.